This T cell receptor (beta chain) was sequenced during a study of blood T cell repertoires in COVID-19. Study details: The United States, Italy and Spain provided the acute and convalescent COVID-19 samples. Sample material is recorded as cDNA or gDNA derived from T cells, B-cell-depleted T cells, or PBMCs.

Clones were sequenced by immunoSEQ multiplex PCR, and TCRdb holds only the in-frame ones, with some missing. The data show a few hundred thousand clones, with 80% to 90% seen just once and around 0.84% held by the top ten. J was trimmed by 6 bases and V by 6 bases; bases with no gene match: 7. Germline loops: CDR1 SQVTM, CDR2 ANQGSEA. The CDR3 contains 14 residues. The clonotype originates from a man aged 25-40 years with acute or convalescent COVID-19. This chain links TRBV29-1 with TRBJ2-2, with TRBD1 identical over 10 bases. Sequencing input: peripheral blood. The CDR3 here is CSVQDRGPSGELFF. The CDR3 DNA sequence: TGCAGCGTCCAAGACAGGGGGCCATCCGGGGAGCTGTTTTTT.